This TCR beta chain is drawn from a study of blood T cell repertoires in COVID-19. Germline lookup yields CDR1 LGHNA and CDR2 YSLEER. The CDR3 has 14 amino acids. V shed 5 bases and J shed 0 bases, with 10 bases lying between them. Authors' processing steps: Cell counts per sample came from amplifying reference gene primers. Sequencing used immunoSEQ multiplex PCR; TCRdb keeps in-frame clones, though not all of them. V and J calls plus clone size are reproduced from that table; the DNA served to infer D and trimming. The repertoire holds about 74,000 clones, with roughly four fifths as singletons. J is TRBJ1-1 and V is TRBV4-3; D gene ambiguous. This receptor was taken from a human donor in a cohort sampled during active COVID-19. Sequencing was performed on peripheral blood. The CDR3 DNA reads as TGCGCCAGCAGCTTCGGACTGGTGAACACTGAAGCTTTCTTT. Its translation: CASSFGLVNTEAFF.